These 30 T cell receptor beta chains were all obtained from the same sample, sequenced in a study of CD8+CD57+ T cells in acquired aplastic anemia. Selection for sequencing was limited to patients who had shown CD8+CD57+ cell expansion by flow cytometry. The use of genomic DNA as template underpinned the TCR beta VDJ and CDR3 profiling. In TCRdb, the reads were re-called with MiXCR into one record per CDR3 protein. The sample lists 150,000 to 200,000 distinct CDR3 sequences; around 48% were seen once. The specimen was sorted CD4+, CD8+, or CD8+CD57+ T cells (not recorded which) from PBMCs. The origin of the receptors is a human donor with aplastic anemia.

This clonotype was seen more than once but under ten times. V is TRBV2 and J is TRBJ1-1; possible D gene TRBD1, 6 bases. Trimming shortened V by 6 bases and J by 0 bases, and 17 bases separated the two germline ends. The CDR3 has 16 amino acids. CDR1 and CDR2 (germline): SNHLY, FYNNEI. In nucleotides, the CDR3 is TGTGCCAGCAGGGTCTACAGGGTGTCCATGAACACTGAAGCTTTCTTT. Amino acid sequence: CASRVYRVSMNTEAFF.

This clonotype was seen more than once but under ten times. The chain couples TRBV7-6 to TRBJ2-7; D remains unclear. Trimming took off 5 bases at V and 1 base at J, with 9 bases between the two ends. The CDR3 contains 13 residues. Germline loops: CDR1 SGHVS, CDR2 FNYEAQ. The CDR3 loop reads CASSASWSYEQYF. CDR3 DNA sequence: TGTGCCAGCAGCGCCTCGTGGTCCTACGAGCAGTACTTC.

This chain's CDR3 is CASSIGPGEEQYF. Written as DNA, the CDR3 is TGTGCCAGTAGTATAGGTCCGGGGGAAGAGCAGTACTTC. V is TRBV19 and J is TRBJ2-7; D might be TRBD2 (6 bases). Trimming pared 1 base from V and 7 bases from J, leaving 11 bases between. The germline V gene encodes CDR1 LNHDA and CDR2 SQIVND (reference sequence). The length of the CDR3 is 13 residues.

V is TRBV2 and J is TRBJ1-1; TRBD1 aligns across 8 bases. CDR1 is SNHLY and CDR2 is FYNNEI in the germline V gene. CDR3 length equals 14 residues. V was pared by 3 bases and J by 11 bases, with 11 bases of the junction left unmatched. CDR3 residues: CASSDRGTGGRAFF. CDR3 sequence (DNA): TGTGCCAGCAGTGATCGGGGGACAGGCGGGCGGGCTTTCTTT. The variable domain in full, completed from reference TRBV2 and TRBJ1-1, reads EPEVTQTPSHQVTQMGQEVILRCVPISNHLYFYWYRQILGQKVEFLVSFYNNEISEKSEIFDDQFSVERPDGSNFTLKIRSTKLEDSAMYFCASSDRGTGGRAFFGQGTRLTVV.

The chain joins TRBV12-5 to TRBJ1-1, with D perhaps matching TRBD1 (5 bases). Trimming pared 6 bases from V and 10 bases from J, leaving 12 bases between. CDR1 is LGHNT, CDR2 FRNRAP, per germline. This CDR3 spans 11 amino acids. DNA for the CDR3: TGTGCTAGTGGATACAGGACTTCAGCTTTCTTT. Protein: CASGYRTSAFF.

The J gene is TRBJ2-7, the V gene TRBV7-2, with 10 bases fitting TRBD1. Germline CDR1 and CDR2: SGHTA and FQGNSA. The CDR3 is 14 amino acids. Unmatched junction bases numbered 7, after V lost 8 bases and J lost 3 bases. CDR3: CASQWTGGNYEQYF. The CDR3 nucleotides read TGTGCCAGCCAATGGACAGGGGGAAACTACGAGCAGTACTTC.

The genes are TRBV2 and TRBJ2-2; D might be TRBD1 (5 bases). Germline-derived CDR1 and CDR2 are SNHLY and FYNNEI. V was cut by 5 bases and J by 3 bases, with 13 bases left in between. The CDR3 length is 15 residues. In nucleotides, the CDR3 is TGTGCCAGCAGTTACAGGAGAGGCCACACCGGGGAGCTGTTTTTT. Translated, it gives CASSYRRGHTGELFF.

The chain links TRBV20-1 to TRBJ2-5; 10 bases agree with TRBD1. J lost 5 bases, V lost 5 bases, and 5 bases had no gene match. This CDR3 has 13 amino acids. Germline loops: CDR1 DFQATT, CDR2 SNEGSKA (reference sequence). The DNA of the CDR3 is TGCAGTGCTTTTGACAGGGGGCGGGAGACCCAGTACTTC. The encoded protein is CSAFDRGRETQYF.

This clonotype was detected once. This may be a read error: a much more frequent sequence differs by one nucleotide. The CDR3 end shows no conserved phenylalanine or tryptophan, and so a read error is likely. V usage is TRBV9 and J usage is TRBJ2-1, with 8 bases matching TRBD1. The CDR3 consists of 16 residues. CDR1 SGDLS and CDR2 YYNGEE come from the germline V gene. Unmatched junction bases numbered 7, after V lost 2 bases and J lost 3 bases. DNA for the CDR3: TGTGCCAGCAGCGTCTCCGGACAGGGAATCTACAATGAGCAGTTCCTC. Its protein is CASSVSGQGIYNEQFL.

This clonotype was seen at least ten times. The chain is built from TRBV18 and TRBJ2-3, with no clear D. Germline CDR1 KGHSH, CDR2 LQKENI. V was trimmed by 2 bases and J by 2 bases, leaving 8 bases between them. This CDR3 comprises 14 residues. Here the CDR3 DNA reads TGTGCCAGCTCACCATTGGCGATCACAGATACGCAGTATTTT. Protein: CASSPLAITDTQYF.

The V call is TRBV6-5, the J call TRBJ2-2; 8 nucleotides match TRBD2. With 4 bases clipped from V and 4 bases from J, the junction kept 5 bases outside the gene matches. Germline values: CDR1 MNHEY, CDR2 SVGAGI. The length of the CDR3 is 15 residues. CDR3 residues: CASSSPGLVTGELFF. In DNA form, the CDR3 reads TGTGCCAGCAGTTCGCCGGGACTAGTCACCGGGGAGCTGTTTTTT.

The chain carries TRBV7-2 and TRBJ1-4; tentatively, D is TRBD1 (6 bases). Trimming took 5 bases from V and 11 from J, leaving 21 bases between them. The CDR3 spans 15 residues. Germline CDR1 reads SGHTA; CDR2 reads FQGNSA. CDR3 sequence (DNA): TGTGCCAGCAGCCTCCCTGGGGGGGGAAGGGGGAAACTGTTTTTT. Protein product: CASSLPGGGRGKLFF.

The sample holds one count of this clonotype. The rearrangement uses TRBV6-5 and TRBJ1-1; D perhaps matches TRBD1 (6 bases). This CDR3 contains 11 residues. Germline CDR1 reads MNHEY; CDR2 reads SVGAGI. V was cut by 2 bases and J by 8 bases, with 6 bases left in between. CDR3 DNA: TGTGCCAGCAGTTACGGGGGCGAAGCTTTCTTT. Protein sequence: CASSYGGEAFF.

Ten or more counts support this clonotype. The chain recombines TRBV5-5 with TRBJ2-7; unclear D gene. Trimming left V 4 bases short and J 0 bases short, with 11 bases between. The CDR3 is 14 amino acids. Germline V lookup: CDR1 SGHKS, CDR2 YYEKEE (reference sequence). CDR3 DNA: TGTGCCAGCAGCCCGGCCCTGACCTCCTACGAGCAGTACTTC. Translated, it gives CASSPALTSYEQYF.

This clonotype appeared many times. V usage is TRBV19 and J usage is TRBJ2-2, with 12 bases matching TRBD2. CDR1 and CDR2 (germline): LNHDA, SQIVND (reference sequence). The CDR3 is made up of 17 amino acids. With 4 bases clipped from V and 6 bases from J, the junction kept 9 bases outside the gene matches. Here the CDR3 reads CASSTPLAGGIPGELFF. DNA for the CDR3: TGTGCCAGTAGTACTCCTCTAGCGGGGGGGATACCCGGGGAGCTGTTTTTT.

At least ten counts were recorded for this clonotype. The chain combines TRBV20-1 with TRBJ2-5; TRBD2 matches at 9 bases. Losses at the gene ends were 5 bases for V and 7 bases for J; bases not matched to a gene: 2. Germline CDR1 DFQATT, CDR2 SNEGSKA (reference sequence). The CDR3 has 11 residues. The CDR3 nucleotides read TGCAGTGCTGGGACTAGCATGACCCAGTACTTC. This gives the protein CSAGTSMTQYF.

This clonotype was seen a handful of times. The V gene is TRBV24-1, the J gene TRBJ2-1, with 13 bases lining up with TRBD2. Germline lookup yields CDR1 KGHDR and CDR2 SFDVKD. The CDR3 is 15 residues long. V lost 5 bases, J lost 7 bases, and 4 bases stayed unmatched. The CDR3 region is CATSGTSGRMNEQFF. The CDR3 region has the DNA TGTGCCACCAGTGGGACTAGCGGGAGAATGAATGAGCAGTTCTTC.

In DNA, the CDR3 is TGTGCCAGCAGCGGAGCAGGACGTTCCTACGAGCAGTACTTC. The encoded protein is CASSGAGRSYEQYF. This chain connects TRBV6-1 to TRBJ2-7; the D is unclear. Trimming cost V 6 bases and J 1 base, with 13 bases left between them. Germline V gene data show CDR1 as MNHNS and CDR2 as SASEGT. The CDR3 has 14 amino acids.

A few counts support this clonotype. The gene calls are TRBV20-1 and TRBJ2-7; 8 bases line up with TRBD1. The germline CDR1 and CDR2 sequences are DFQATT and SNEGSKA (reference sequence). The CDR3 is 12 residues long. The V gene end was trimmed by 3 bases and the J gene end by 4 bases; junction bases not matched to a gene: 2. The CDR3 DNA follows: TGCAGTGCTAGCGACAGGGGTTACGAGCAGTACTTC. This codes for CSASDRGYEQYF.

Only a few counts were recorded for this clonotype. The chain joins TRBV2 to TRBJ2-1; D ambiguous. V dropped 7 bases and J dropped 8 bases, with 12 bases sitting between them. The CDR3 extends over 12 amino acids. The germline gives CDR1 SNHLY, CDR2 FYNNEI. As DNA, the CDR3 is TGTGCCAGCAAGATTCAAGGGTATGAGCAGTTCTTC. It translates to CASKIQGYEQFF.

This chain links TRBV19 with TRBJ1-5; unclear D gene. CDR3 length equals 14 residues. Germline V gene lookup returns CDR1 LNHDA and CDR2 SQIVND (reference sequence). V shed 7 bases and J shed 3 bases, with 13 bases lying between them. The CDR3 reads CASTLNRDNQPQHF. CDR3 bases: TGTGCCAGTACCCTAAATCGTGACAATCAGCCCCAGCATTTT.

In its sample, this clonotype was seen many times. The CDR3 spells CASSEGMNTEAFF. The CDR3 nucleotides are TGTGCCAGCAGCGAGGGGATGAACACTGAAGCTTTCTTT. V usage is TRBV9 and J usage is TRBJ1-1, with D maybe TRBD1 (5 bases). Per germline, CDR1 SGDLS and CDR2 YYNGEE. Trimming shortened V by 3 bases and J by 0 bases, and 6 bases separated the two germline ends. The length of the CDR3 is 13 residues.

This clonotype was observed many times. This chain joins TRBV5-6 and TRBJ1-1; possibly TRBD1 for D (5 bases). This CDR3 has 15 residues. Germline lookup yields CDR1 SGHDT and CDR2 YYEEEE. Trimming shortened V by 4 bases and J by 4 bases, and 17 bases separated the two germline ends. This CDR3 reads CASSTHRFKSTEAFF. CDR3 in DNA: TGTGCCAGCAGCACCCACAGGTTTAAAAGCACTGAAGCTTTCTTT.

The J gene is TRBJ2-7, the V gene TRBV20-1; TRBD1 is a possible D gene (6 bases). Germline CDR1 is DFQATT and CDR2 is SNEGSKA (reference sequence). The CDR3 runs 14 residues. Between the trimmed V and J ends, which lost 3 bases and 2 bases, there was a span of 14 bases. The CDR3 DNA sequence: TGCAGTGCTAGCTATTCGGGACAAGCCTACGAGCAGTACTTC. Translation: CSASYSGQAYEQYF.

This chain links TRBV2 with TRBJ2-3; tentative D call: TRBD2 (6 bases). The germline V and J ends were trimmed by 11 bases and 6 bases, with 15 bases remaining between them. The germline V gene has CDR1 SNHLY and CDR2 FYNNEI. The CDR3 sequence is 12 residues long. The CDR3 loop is CALRGATDTQYF. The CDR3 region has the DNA TGTGCCCTGCGGGGAGCTACGGATACGCAGTATTTT.

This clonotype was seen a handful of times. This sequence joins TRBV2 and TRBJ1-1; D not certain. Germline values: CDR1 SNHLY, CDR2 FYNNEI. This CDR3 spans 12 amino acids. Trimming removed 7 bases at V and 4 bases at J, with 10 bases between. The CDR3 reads CASTRWVTEAFF. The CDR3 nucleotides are TGTGCCAGCACCCGATGGGTCACTGAAGCTTTCTTT.

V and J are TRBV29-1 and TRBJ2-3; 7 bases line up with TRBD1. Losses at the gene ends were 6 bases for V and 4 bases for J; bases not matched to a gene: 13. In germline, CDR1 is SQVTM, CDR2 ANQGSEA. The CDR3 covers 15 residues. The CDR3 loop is CSVRGATGNADTQYF. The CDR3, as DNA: TGCAGCGTCAGAGGGGCGACAGGGAACGCAGATACGCAGTATTTT.

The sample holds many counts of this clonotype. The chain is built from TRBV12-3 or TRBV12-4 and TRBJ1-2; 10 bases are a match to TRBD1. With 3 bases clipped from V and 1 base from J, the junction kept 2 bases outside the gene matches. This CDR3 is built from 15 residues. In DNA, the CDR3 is TGTGCCAGCAGTTTTGGACAGGGGGATAACTATGGCTACACCTTC. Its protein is CASSFGQGDNYGYTF.

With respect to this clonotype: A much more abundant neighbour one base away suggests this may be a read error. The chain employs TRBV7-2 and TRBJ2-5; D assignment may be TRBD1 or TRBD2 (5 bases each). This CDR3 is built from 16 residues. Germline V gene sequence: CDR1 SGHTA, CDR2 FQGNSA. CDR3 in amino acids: CASSSGPPGVGETQHF. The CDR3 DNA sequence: TGTGCCAGCAGCTCTGGTCCCCCCGGGGTGGGGGAGACCCAGCACTTC.

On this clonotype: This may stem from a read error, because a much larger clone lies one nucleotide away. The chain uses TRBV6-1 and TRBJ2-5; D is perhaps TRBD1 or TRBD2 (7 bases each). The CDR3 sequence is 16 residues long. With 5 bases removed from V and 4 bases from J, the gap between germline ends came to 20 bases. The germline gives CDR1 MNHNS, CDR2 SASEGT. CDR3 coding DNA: TGTGCCAGCAGTCTGACTAGCAGGGGGGCCTTAGAGACCCAGTACTTC. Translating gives CASSLTSRGALETQYF.